This record concerns one T cell receptor beta chain sequence. The CDR3 sequence is 13 residues long. J gave up 5 bases and V 6 bases, and 5 bases lay outside the gene matches. Looked up from germline, CDR1 is LGHNA and CDR2 is YNFKEQ. This entry comes from a study of Graves' ophthalmopathy and Graves' hyperthyroidism. RNA transcripts provided the template for amplifying TCR beta CDR3 regions. First-round RT-PCR employed HTBI primers, with a second-round multiplex PCR after it. TCRdb re-called the multiplex PCR reads with MiXCR, one entry per CDR3 protein. Of about 1.2 million distinct CDR3 sequences listed, about two fifths are singletons.

The material sequenced was peripheral blood or thyroid tissue (not recorded which). The origin of this receptor is an adult man with Graves' hyperthyroidism. The chain couples TRBV4-2 to TRBJ2-5; the match to TRBD1 covers 8 bases. CDR3 loop: CASRAGGWETQYF. The CDR3 DNA reads as TGTGCCAGCAGAGCAGGGGGCTGGGAGACCCAGTACTTC.